A single sample gave rise to the 14 T cell receptor beta chains below, sequenced in a study of cytomegalovirus exposure and HLA in healthy donors. The PCR contained 60 Vbeta and 13 Jbeta primers. This table comes from immunoSEQ multiplex PCR, and its TCRdb copy is limited to in-frame clones, with some not included. The data show some 170,000 clones, with 82% seen just once and under 1% held by the top ten. The specimen was PBMCs. Receptors were obtained from a girl aged 2 to 10 in good health and CMV-seropositive.

The V and J genes are TRBV4-1 and TRBJ2-5; weak D call: TRBD1 (6 bases). Germline values: CDR1 MGHRA, CDR2 YSYEKL. V lost 3 bases and J lost 9, with 20 bases in between. The CDR3 consists of 15 residues. The CDR3 protein is CASSQKAGVVRPQYF. The CDR3 DNA sequence: TGCGCCAGCAGCCAGAAGGCAGGGGTTGTTCGACCCCAGTACTTC.

The V gene is TRBV10-3, the J gene TRBJ2-3; a weak D match, TRBD2 (5 bases). In germline, CDR1 is ENHRY, CDR2 SYGVKD. The CDR3 loop spans 14 amino acids. The V and J ends lost 4 bases and 6 bases respectively, with 14 bases between them. The CDR3 protein is CAISVPGSKDTQYF. The CDR3 nucleotides are TGTGCCATCAGTGTTCCGGGAAGTAAGGATACGCAGTATTTT.

The genes are TRBV19 and TRBJ2-3; 7 nucleotides align to TRBD1. Germline CDR1 LNHDA, CDR2 SQIVND (reference sequence). The V gene end was trimmed by 4 bases and the J gene end by 5 bases; junction bases not matched to a gene: 9. This CDR3 has 15 residues. CDR3 sequence reads: CASSTDRERGDTQYF. CDR3 nucleotides: TGTGCCAGTAGTACCGACAGGGAAAGAGGAGATACGCAGTATTTT.

The chain employs TRBV6-1 and TRBJ2-7; 13 nucleotides match TRBD2. After removal of 1 base from V and 0 bases from J, the junction contained 6 bases not matched to a gene. CDR1 MNHNS and CDR2 SASEGT come from the germline V gene. CDR3 length: 18 residues. CDR3 bases: TGTGCCAGCAGTGAAGGGACTAGCGGGAGAGCCAGCTCCTACGAGCAGTACTTC. Its protein is CASSEGTSGRASSYEQYF.

On this clone itself: Other DNA sequences in the same sample also yield this CDR3. The chain combines TRBV30 with TRBJ2-5; 7 bases are a match to TRBD2. There are 13 residues in the CDR3. Germline values: CDR1 GTSNPN, CDR2 SVGIG (reference sequence). V dropped 5 bases and J dropped 1; count of bases not matched to a gene: 4. The CDR3 region is CAWSGTTQETQYF. The CDR3 nucleotides read TGTGCCTGGTCCGGGACTACCCAAGAGACCCAGTACTTC.

V and J are TRBV9 and TRBJ2-7; possible D gene TRBD1, 6 bases. V lost 2 bases and J 0 bases, leaving 12 bases between the germline ends. Germline CDR1 reads SGDLS; CDR2 reads YYNGEE. The CDR3 runs 15 residues. The CDR3 here is CASSVRDTSSYEQYF. In nucleotides, the CDR3 is TGTGCCAGCAGCGTTAGGGACACCAGCTCCTACGAGCAGTACTTC.

The gene calls are TRBV15 and TRBJ1-5; 7 nucleotides line up with TRBD1. CDR3 length: 15 residues. Germline CDR1 and CDR2: LNHNV and YYDKDF (reference sequence). V lost 1 base and J lost 4; bases outside the gene matches: 4. CDR3 sequence reads: CATSRVDRPNQPQHF. CDR3 sequence (DNA): TGTGCCACCAGCAGAGTGGACAGGCCAAATCAGCCCCAGCATTTT.

This chain links TRBV30 with TRBJ2-7, with D possibly being TRBD2 (5 bases). The V end lost 0 bases, the J end lost 7 bases, and 10 bases lay between the germline ends. Germline values: CDR1 GTSNPN, CDR2 SVGIG (reference sequence). The CDR3 spans 12 residues. This CDR3 reads CAWSVGSGEQYF. For the CDR3, the DNA is TGTGCCTGGAGTGTAGGGTCGGGGGAGCAGTACTTC.

The rearrangement uses TRBV7-9 and TRBJ2-7, with 11 bases fitting TRBD1. This CDR3 is built from 16 residues. Unmatched junction bases numbered 8, after V lost 5 bases and J lost 2 bases. CDR1 is SEHNR, CDR2 FQNEAQ, per germline (reference sequence). CDR3 sequence (DNA): TGTGCCAGCAGCCCCGGACAGGGGGCGACCCCCTACGAGCAGTACTTC. Amino acid sequence: CASSPGQGATPYEQYF. The entire variable domain, with the rest obtained from reference TRBV7-9 and TRBJ2-7, is as follows: DTGVSQNPRHKITKRGQNVTFRCDPISEHNRLYWYRQTLGQGPEFLTYFQNEAQLEKSRLLSDRFSAERPKGSFSTLEIQRTEQGDSAMYLCASSPGQGATPYEQYFGPGTRLTVT.

V gene TRBV7-8 combines with J gene TRBJ1-1, with 8 bases aligning to TRBD1. CDR3 length: 14 residues. The V and J ends lost 3 bases and 1 base, in that order; junction bases with no gene match: 1. Germline loops: CDR1 SGHVS, CDR2 FQNEAQ. CDR3 amino acids: CASSFGTGNTEAFF. CDR3 bases: TGTGCCAGCAGCTTCGGGACAGGGAACACTGAAGCTTTCTTT.

The chain links TRBV6-5 to TRBJ2-1, with 11 bases aligning to TRBD2. This CDR3 has 15 residues. Germline loops: CDR1 MNHEY, CDR2 SVGAGI. V gave up 4 bases and J gave up 7 bases; unmatched junction bases: 6. CDR3 in DNA: TGTGCCAGCAGTTTCGAGACTAGCGGGAAGAATGAGCAGTTCTTC. The encoded protein is CASSFETSGKNEQFF.

The chain recombines TRBV4-2 with TRBJ2-1; 7 bases match TRBD2. The length of the CDR3 is 16 residues. Trimming took 4 bases from V and 5 from J; bases not matched to a gene: 11. Germline CDR1 LGHNA, CDR2 YNFKEQ. CDR3 sequence reads: CASSPAGDYGDNEQFF. In DNA form, the CDR3 reads TGTGCCAGCAGCCCGGCCGGGGACTATGGTGACAATGAGCAGTTCTTC.

The V call is TRBV28, the J call TRBJ2-1, with 8 positions matching TRBD1. The CDR3 is 14 amino acids. Germline V gene lookup returns CDR1 MDHEN and CDR2 SYDVKM. The trim removed 2 bases at V and 8 bases at J, leaving 5 bases unmatched. The CDR3 nucleotides are TGTGCCAGCAGTTTACTGGACAGGGTGGATGAGCAGTTCTTC. It yields the protein CASSLLDRVDEQFF.

The chain is built from TRBV7-9 and TRBJ2-5, with D perhaps TRBD1 (5 bases). Germline V lookup: CDR1 SEHNR, CDR2 FQNEAQ (reference sequence). The V end was cut by 1 base, the J end by 4 bases, with 13 bases between. CDR3 length: 15 residues. The CDR3 loop is CASSLERGRLETQYF. The CDR3 DNA is TGTGCCAGCAGCTTAGAAAGGGGCCGACTAGAGACCCAGTACTTC.